What follows are 19 T cell receptor beta chains derived from one specimen sequenced in a study of STAT5B mutations in CD4+ large granular lymphocyte leukemia. The data were produced by immunoSEQ multiplex PCR, yet TCRdb's version contains in-frame clones alone and is incomplete. The data show 25,000 to 30,000 clones, with roughly three quarters seen just once and under 1.2% held by the top ten. Sequences were obtained from CD4+ T cells from blood buffy coats. These receptors were obtained from a human donor in good health.

This clone appeared a single time. The chain couples TRBV7-2 to TRBJ1-6; tentatively, D is TRBD1 (6 bases). V lost 0 bases, J lost 8 bases, and 8 bases lay in between. This CDR3 comprises 14 residues. Germline CDR1 is SGHTA and CDR2 is FQGNSA. CDR3 loop: CASSLAGADSPLHF. CDR3 coding DNA: TGTGCCAGCAGCTTAGCGGGGGCGGATTCACCCCTCCACTTT.

This chain uses TRBV13 with TRBJ2-3; 9 positions agree with TRBD1. V lost 5 bases and J lost 6; bases outside the gene matches: 12. CDR1 and CDR2 from the germline V gene are PRHDT and FYEKMQ (reference sequence). The CDR3 consists of 16 residues. The CDR3 here is CASSVRAGQGEDTQYF. In DNA, the CDR3 is TGTGCCAGCAGCGTGCGGGCGGGACAGGGTGAGGATACGCAGTATTTT.

This clone was observed once. The gene calls are TRBV27 and TRBJ2-3; 14 nucleotides match TRBD2. The V and J ends lost 5 bases and 4 bases, in that order; junction bases with no gene match: 8. The CDR3 runs 17 residues. The germline V gene has CDR1 MNHEY and CDR2 SMNVEV (reference sequence). CDR3 amino acids: CASSRPGTSGSPDTQYF. CDR3 in DNA: TGTGCCAGCAGTCGCCCAGGGACTAGCGGGAGTCCAGATACGCAGTATTTT.

V usage is TRBV18 and J usage is TRBJ2-3; 7 nucleotides align to TRBD2. Germline assignment: CDR1 KGHSH and CDR2 LQKENI. The V segment lost 3 bases and the J segment 3 bases; nucleotides outside the gene matches: 9. The CDR3 has 16 residues. The CDR3 DNA follows: TGTGCCAGCTCACCTGCAGGCGGGAGAGTTACAGATACGCAGTATTTT. As protein: CASSPAGGRVTDTQYF.

This clone was picked up a small number of times. The chain combines TRBV2 with TRBJ2-1; 7 nucleotides align to TRBD1. The germline gives CDR1 SNHLY, CDR2 FYNNEI. The CDR3 spans 15 residues. V dropped 5 bases and J dropped 0; count of bases not matched to a gene: 4. In DNA form, the CDR3 reads TGTGCCAGCAGTATAGGGGGCCGCTCCTACAATGAGCAGTTCTTC. Its protein is CASSIGGRSYNEQFF. The full variable domain, with the rest looked up from reference TRBV2 and TRBJ2-1, is EPEVTQTPSHQVTQMGQEVILRCVPISNHLYFYWYRQILGQKVEFLVSFYNNEISEKSEIFDDQFSVERPDGSNFTLKIRSTKLEDSAMYFCASSIGGRSYNEQFFGPGTRLTVL.

About this clone: One end of the junction does not line up with germline, which may come from a read error. The V and J genes are TRBV7-7 and TRBJ2-3; perhaps D is TRBD1 or TRBD2 (6 bases each). Germline CDR1 reads SSHAT; CDR2 reads FNYEAQ (reference sequence). CDR3 length: 16 amino acids. CDR3 nucleotide sequence: TGTGCTAGCAGCCCGGGGGCCGGTCAGGGCACAGATACGCAGTATTTT. Residues: CASSPGAGQGTDTQYF.

The V gene is TRBV6-6, the J gene TRBJ1-1; D uncertain. This CDR3 is built from 14 residues. Trimming pared 2 bases from V and 6 bases from J, leaving 13 bases between. Looked up from germline, CDR1 is MNHNY and CDR2 is SVGAGI (reference sequence). The CDR3 region is CASSYVGSSAEAFF. CDR3 in DNA: TGTGCCAGCAGTTACGTGGGAAGTTCCGCTGAAGCTTTCTTT.

The rearrangement links TRBV28 to TRBJ2-7; 8 nucleotides align to TRBD2. The CDR3 sequence is 14 residues long. Germline CDR1 MDHEN, CDR2 SYDVKM. The trim removed 1 base at V and 5 bases at J, leaving 4 bases unmatched. The CDR3 DNA reads TGTGCCAGCAGTTTATCCGGGACTAGGAACGAGCAGTACTTC. It is translated as CASSLSGTRNEQYF. Looking up the rest from reference TRBV28 and TRBJ2-7 gives the full variable domain: DVKVTQSSRYLVKRTGEKVFLECVQDMDHENMFWYRQDPGLGLRLIYFSYDVKMKEKGDIPEGYSVSREKKERFSLILESASTNQTSMYLCASSLSGTRNEQYFGPGTRLTVT.

The CDR3 sequence: CASSLPTGFPPLGETQYF. The DNA of the CDR3 is TGTGCCAGCAGCTTACCGACAGGCTTCCCTCCCCTTGGAGAGACCCAGTACTTC. This chain joins TRBV5-8 and TRBJ2-5; D might be TRBD1 (6 bases). CDR3 size: 18 residues. Looked up from germline, CDR1 is SGHTS and CDR2 is YDEGEE. Trimming cost V 2 bases and J 4 bases, with 24 bases left between them. The whole variable domain, remainder taken from reference TRBV5-8 and TRBJ2-5, is EAGVTQSPTHLIKTRGQQATLRCSPISGHTSVYWYQQALGLGLQFLLWYDEGEERNRGNFPPRFSGRQFPNYSSELNVNALELEDSALYLCASSLPTGFPPLGETQYFGPGTRLLVL.

V and J are TRBV20-1 and TRBJ1-1; D unresolved. Germline CDR1 and CDR2: DFQATT and SNEGSKA (reference sequence). The V gene lost 0 bases and the J gene lost 7 bases, with 6 bases spanning the gap. The CDR3 is 11 amino acids. CDR3: CSARDFGEAFF. DNA for the CDR3: TGCAGTGCTAGAGACTTCGGTGAAGCTTTCTTT.

This clone showed up just a few times. The chain has TRBV5-1 and TRBJ1-1; no clear D. In germline, CDR1 is SGHRS, CDR2 YFSETQ. This CDR3 has 14 residues. V lost 6 bases to trimming and J lost 4 bases, with 16 bases between them. The CDR3 here is CASNPPDSLTEAFF. DNA of the CDR3: TGCGCCAGCAACCCGCCGGATAGTCTCACTGAAGCTTTCTTT. Variable domain in full (rest from reference TRBV5-1 and TRBJ1-1): KAGVTQTPRYLIKTRGQQVTLSCSPISGHRSVSWYQQTPGQGLQFLFEYFSETQRNKGNFPGRFSGRQFSNSRSEMNVSTLELGDSALYLCASNPPDSLTEAFFGQGTRLTVV.

The J gene is TRBJ2-2, the V gene TRBV5-1; 7 nucleotides match TRBD1. This CDR3 has 16 amino acids. Trimming cost V 0 bases and J 4 bases; bases outside gene matches: 6. CDR1 and CDR2 (germline): SGHRS, YFSETQ. CDR3 sequence: CASSLAEGAGTGELFF. DNA of the CDR3: TGCGCCAGCAGCTTGGCCGAGGGGGCGGGCACCGGGGAGCTGTTTTTT.

The V gene is TRBV27, the J gene TRBJ2-3; D gene unclear. The CDR3 sequence is 14 residues long. The V gene lost 1 base and the J gene lost 2 bases, with 7 bases spanning the gap. CDR1 is MNHEY, CDR2 SMNVEV, per germline (reference sequence). In DNA, the CDR3 is TGTGCCAGCAGTTTATACGCGGCCACAGATACGCAGTATTTT. Translated: CASSLYAATDTQYF.

The chain recombines TRBV25-1 with TRBJ1-5, with D unclear. This CDR3 has 16 residues. CDR1 MGHDK and CDR2 SYGVNS come from the germline V gene. Trimming left V 2 bases short and J 0 bases short, with 11 bases between. The DNA of the CDR3 is TGTGCCAGCAGTGAACCGGGAGTCAATAGCAATCAGCCCCAGCATTTT. The encoded protein is CASSEPGVNSNQPQHF.

The V and J genes are TRBV28 and TRBJ2-1, with D maybe TRBD2 (5 bases). This CDR3 comprises 14 residues. V was shortened by 5 bases and J by 8 bases, with 16 bases between the two germline ends. Per germline, CDR1 MDHEN and CDR2 SYDVKM. The CDR3 DNA is TGTGCCAGCAGTCCCAGGTGGCTAGCTGATGAGCAGTTCTTC. This gives the protein CASSPRWLADEQFF. Combining the CDR3 with reference TRBV28 and TRBJ2-1 gives the whole variable domain DVKVTQSSRYLVKRTGEKVFLECVQDMDHENMFWYRQDPGLGLRLIYFSYDVKMKEKGDIPEGYSVSREKKERFSLILESASTNQTSMYLCASSPRWLADEQFFGPGTRLTVL.

This chain uses TRBV7-3 with TRBJ2-1, with 10 bases that match TRBD2. Looked up from germline, CDR1 is SGHTA and CDR2 is FQGTGA. Trimming at V came to 4 bases and at J to 6 bases, leaving 6 bases not matched to a gene. The CDR3 spans 15 residues. For the CDR3, the DNA is TGTGCCAGCAGCTATAGCGGGGGGCCGCCCAATGAGCAGTTCTTC. Protein product: CASSYSGGPPNEQFF.

The chain has TRBV18 and TRBJ2-7; D may be TRBD1 (5 bases). This CDR3 spans 13 amino acids. The V end was cut by 2 bases, the J end by 5 bases, with 10 bases between. Germline-derived CDR1 and CDR2 are KGHSH and LQKENI. CDR3 sequence reads: CASSPGAVDEQYF. CDR3 sequence (DNA): TGTGCCAGCTCACCAGGGGCAGTCGACGAGCAGTACTTC.

The genes are TRBV5-1 and TRBJ2-5, with D possibly TRBD2 on 5 matching bases. The CDR3 consists of 14 residues. CDR1 and CDR2 from the germline V gene are SGHRS and YFSETQ. V shed 4 bases and J shed 1 base, with 11 bases lying between them. This CDR3 reads CASSPSGGQETQYF. CDR3 bases: TGCGCCAGCAGCCCGTCAGGAGGCCAAGAGACCCAGTACTTC.

The CDR3 loop is CASSARGETQYF. The CDR3 DNA sequence: TGTGCCAGCAGCGCCCGAGGGGAGACCCAGTACTTC. J is TRBJ2-5 and V is TRBV21-1; the table's D gene call, TRBD2, was not cross checked with the DNA. TRBV21-1 is deemed a pseudogene. The CDR3 extends over 12 amino acids.